The 8 T cell receptor beta chains below come from one sample, sequenced in a study of T cells after yellow fever vaccination. TCRdb reprocessed the 5' RACE reads with MiXCR, giving one entry per CDR3 protein. The data contain over 300,000 distinct CDR3 sequences, around 7.3% of them singletons. Here the sequenced sample was PBMCs, taken about 49 days after the first yellow fever vaccination. The source of these receptors is a man between 18 and 35 years old who received the YFV17D yellow fever vaccine.

The chain couples TRBV12-3 or TRBV12-4 to TRBJ2-7; 8 bases fit TRBD2. Trimming cost V 8 bases and J 6 bases; bases outside gene matches: 12. The CDR3 covers 14 residues. This CDR3 is CASGPGGGGSEQYF. The DNA of the CDR3 is TGTGCCAGCGGACCCGGGGGGGGAGGCTCCGAGCAGTACTTC.

This chain joins TRBV5-1 and TRBJ2-7, with D possibly TRBD2 on 6 matching bases. V was trimmed by 0 bases and J by 3 bases, leaving 13 bases between them. There are 15 residues in the CDR3. The V gene's germline CDR1 is SGHRS and CDR2 YFSETQ. The CDR3 DNA reads TGCGCCAGCAGCTTGGACAGGAGGGGCAGCTACGAGCAGTACTTC. It codes for CASSLDRRGSYEQYF.

This clonotype was observed a handful of times. This chain connects TRBV19 to TRBJ2-5; 9 bases are a match to TRBD1. Germline trimming cut 6 bases from V and 2 bases from J; bases unmatched to any gene: 4. Looked up from germline, CDR1 is LNHDA and CDR2 is SQIVND (reference sequence). The CDR3 consists of 14 residues. The CDR3 is CASRDRGGQETQYF. The CDR3 nucleotides read TGTGCCAGTAGGGACAGGGGAGGTCAAGAGACCCAGTACTTC.

The chain couples TRBV28 to TRBJ2-7; tentatively, D is TRBD2 (6 bases). This CDR3 is built from 13 residues. Deletions cut 6 bases from V and 0 bases from J, with 9 bases between. Germline CDR1 MDHEN, CDR2 SYDVKM. DNA of the CDR3: TGTGCCAGCAGCTCCGGGAGCTCCTACGAGCAGTACGTC. This sequence encodes CASSSGSSYEQYV.

This clonotype was seen only a few times. The chain uses TRBV20-1 and TRBJ2-7, with unresolved D. The CDR3 has 14 amino acids. The germline V and J ends were trimmed by 3 bases and 2 bases, with 14 bases remaining between them. CDR1 and CDR2 (germline): DFQATT, SNEGSKA (reference sequence). The CDR3 here is CSASSLIGPYEQYV. CDR3 sequence (DNA): TGCAGTGCTAGTTCGCTCATCGGGCCCTACGAGCAGTACGTC.

This clonotype was seen a handful of times. This CDR3 is CASNHGSSYEQYF. Written as DNA, the CDR3 is TGTGCCAGCAACCACGGGAGCTCCTACGAGCAGTACTTC. The chain combines TRBV6-6 with TRBJ2-7, with D perhaps matching TRBD2 (6 bases). Trimming left V 7 bases short and J 0 bases short, with 10 bases between. CDR1 is MNHNY, CDR2 SVGAGI, per germline (reference sequence). This CDR3 has 13 amino acids.

A few counts support this clonotype. The chain carries TRBV20-1 and TRBJ1-1, with a weak D call TRBD1 (5 bases). V gave up 3 bases and J gave up 1 base, with 12 bases separating them. CDR1 and CDR2 from the germline V gene are DFQATT and SNEGSKA (reference sequence). This CDR3 comprises 14 residues. CDR3 region: CSASNRQRNTEAFF. DNA for the CDR3: TGCAGTGCTAGTAATCGACAGCGGAACACTGAAGCTTTCTTT.

This clonotype was counted a few times. The chain is built from TRBV23-1 and TRBJ2-1, with 8 nucleotides matching TRBD1. TRBV23-1 is classed as an ORF, of uncertain function. J was trimmed by 4 bases and V by 0 bases; bases with no gene match: 8. The CDR3 has 17 amino acids. The chain's CDR3 is CASSQSSEDRAYNEQFF. CDR3 DNA sequence: TGCGCCAGCAGTCAATCGTCGGAGGACAGGGCTTACAATGAGCAGTTCTTC.